Described below is a single T cell receptor beta chain sequence and its context. This clonotype was detected ten times or more. The specificity of this receptor is unknown. The input lacks base qualities; no much larger clone sits a single base away. TCR beta VDJ combination and CDR3 sequence profiling used genomic DNA as the template. An Illumina HiSeq 2000 was the platform used for TCR repertoire sequencing. Regarding the original processing steps: Repertoires were assessed using TRBV/TRBJ rearrangement plots, CDR3 size and DJ length profiles, and Simpson's diversity index. The most abundant DNA sequence in the deep sequencing data was taken as the immunodominant clone. CDR3 amino acid sequences were screened for sharing across subjects and were compared with published repertoires and the VDJdb database. TCRdb handled the public reads itself, with Q25 trimming in fastp and clone calling in MiXCR, and kept productive beta chains. CDR3 protein duplicates are merged, each entry listing the most common genes and DNA. The V and J calls here are based on TCRdb, not the publication. A total of approximately 470,000 distinct CDR3 sequences appear in this sample, around 32% of them only once. The ten biggest clones cover approximately 0.82% of the sample.

Flow cytometry had shown CD8+CD57+ cell expansion in the patients selected for sequencing. All patients had severe acquired aplastic anemia diagnosed by International Study of Aplastic Anemia and Agranulocytosis and Camitta criteria. Patients had received no therapy at the time of blood sampling. In the study, sorted CD4+ and CD8+ blood T cells from patients with severe aplastic anemia and from healthy subjects underwent deep sequencing of TCR repertoires. In the USA, patient enrollment took place under clinicaltrials.gov protocols 00001620, 01623167, 00001397, 00071045, 00081523 and 00961064. Ficoll-Paque density gradient centrifugation was used to isolate peripheral blood mononuclear cells. Before DNA extraction, CD4+ and CD8+ T cells were sorted by FACS or by magnetic beads. From the germline V gene (reference sequence), CDR1 is DFQATT and CDR2 is SNEGSKA. Trimmed from V: 0 bases; trimmed from J: 2 bases; junction bases lacking a gene match: 4. The CDR3 runs 15 amino acids, cysteine and phenylalanine included. This entry keeps only the CDR3 DNA: 45 bases, framed from base 1.

The sample comes from a study of CD8+CD57+ T cells in acquired aplastic anemia (dated by TCRdb to the late 2010s). In the study overall: A mean of about 3 ug of DNA, ranging from roughly 0.19 to 30 ug, was extracted from sorted CD4+ and CD8+ cells. CD8+CD57+ expansion was defined as a frequency above the mean frequency observed in healthy subjects. Study-level results and caveats: Twenty-nine CD8+ CDR3 sequences were found in both patients and controls but appeared to be highly expressed in patients and within the immunodominant clones of the patients. No significant difference in CD8+ Simpson's diversity was found between patients and healthy controls (P=0.060).

This receptor was taken from a human donor with aplastic anemia. Here the chain combines TRBV20-1 and TRBJ1-2; 9 of the junction bases match TRBD1. The source material was sorted CD4+, CD8+, or CD8+CD57+ T cells (not recorded which) from PBMCs. The CDR3 protein is CSARDRGQGNYGYTF. The nucleotide sequence reads as follows: TGCAGTGCTAGAGATCGAGGACAGGGGAACTATGGCTACACCTTC.